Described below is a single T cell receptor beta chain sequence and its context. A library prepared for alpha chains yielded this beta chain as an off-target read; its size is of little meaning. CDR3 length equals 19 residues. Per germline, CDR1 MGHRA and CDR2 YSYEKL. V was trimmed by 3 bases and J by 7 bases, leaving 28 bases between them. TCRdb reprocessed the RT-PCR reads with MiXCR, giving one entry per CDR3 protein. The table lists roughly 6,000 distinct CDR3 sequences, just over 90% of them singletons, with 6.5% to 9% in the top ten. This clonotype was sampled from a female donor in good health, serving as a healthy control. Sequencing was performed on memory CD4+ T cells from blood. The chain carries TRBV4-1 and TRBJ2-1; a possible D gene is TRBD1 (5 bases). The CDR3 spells CASSQGIKIRTLMGNEQFF. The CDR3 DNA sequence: TGCGCCAGCAGCCAGGGGATCAAAATACGGACACTTATGGGGAATGAGCAGTTCTTC.